The 31 T cell receptor beta chains in this list originate from one sample, sequenced in a study of PD-L1 blockade in urothelial cancer. Produced via immunoSEQ multiplex PCR; TCRdb's table is partial and in-frame only. The sample shows some 120,000 clones, around 88% of them seen only once. As for time point: peripheral blood 6 weeks after treatment start. Source: PBMCs, taken around atezolizumab (anti-PD-L1) treatment. Source of these receptors: a man aged 55 to 70 with urothelial cancer.

J is TRBJ1-1 and V is TRBV28; D not certain. V was trimmed by 7 bases and J by 2 bases, leaving 8 bases between them. The V gene's germline CDR1 is MDHEN and CDR2 SYDVKM. This CDR3 has 12 residues. This CDR3 reads CASMVRNTEAFF. In nucleotides, the CDR3 is TGTGCCAGCATGGTCAGAAACACTGAAGCTTTCTTT.

V usage is TRBV27 and J usage is TRBJ1-5; 7 positions match TRBD1. J gave up 3 bases and V 5 bases, and 7 bases lay outside the gene matches. This CDR3 is built from 15 residues. CDR1 and CDR2 from the germline V gene are MNHEY and SMNVEV (reference sequence). The CDR3 protein is CASSKTGENNQPQHF. The CDR3, as DNA: TGTGCCAGCAGTAAAACAGGGGAAAACAATCAGCCCCAGCATTTT.

This clone has only one observation. This chain links TRBV10-3 with TRBJ1-5; D might be TRBD1 (5 bases). Germline CDR1 reads ENHRY; CDR2 reads SYGVKD. The CDR3 covers 17 residues. With 5 bases removed from V and 1 base from J, the gap between germline ends came to 18 bases. Written as DNA, the CDR3 is TGTGCCATCAGTCACCCACCGGGGGGAAGGAGCAATCAGCCCCAGCATTTT. Translation gives CAISHPPGGRSNQPQHF.

Concerning this clone: One end of the junction varies from germline; a read error may be responsible. Other DNA sequences in the same sample also yield this CDR3. The rearrangement joins TRBV5-4 to TRBJ2-5, with TRBD1 identical over 7 bases. This CDR3 comprises 13 residues. CDR1 is SGHNT, CDR2 YYREEE, per germline (reference sequence). The CDR3 reads CASSVRGQETQYF. DNA for the CDR3: TGTGCCAGCAGCGTGAGGGGGCAAGAAACCCAGTACTTC.

The chain is built from TRBV7-9 and TRBJ1-1; 9 positions match TRBD1. J was trimmed by 3 bases and V by 3 bases; bases with no gene match: 2. Germline V gives CDR1 SEHNR, CDR2 FQNEAQ (reference sequence). This CDR3 comprises 14 residues. The DNA for the CDR3 is TGTGCCAGCAGCTTGACAGGGGGAGACACTGAAGCTTTCTTT. Protein sequence: CASSLTGGDTEAFF.

The rearrangement joins TRBV7-9 to TRBJ2-3; 8 bases agree with TRBD2. J was trimmed by 2 bases and V by 5 bases; bases with no gene match: 12. The CDR3 is 17 amino acids. In germline, CDR1 is SEHNR, CDR2 FQNEAQ (reference sequence). The CDR3 bases are TGTGCCAGCAGCCCGCCGACTAGCGAAGACTTCACAGATACGCAGTATTTT. Translation gives CASSPPTSEDFTDTQYF. The variable domain in full, with the rest retrieved from reference TRBV7-9 and TRBJ2-3, is DTGVSQNPRHKITKRGQNVTFRCDPISEHNRLYWYRQTLGQGPEFLTYFQNEAQLEKSRLLSDRFSAERPKGSFSTLEIQRTEQGDSAMYLCASSPPTSEDFTDTQYFGPGTRLTVL.

The V and J genes are TRBV28 and TRBJ1-2, with 7 bases lining up with TRBD1. Germline V gene lookup returns CDR1 MDHEN and CDR2 SYDVKM. V was clipped by 5 bases and J by 7 bases; unmatched bases: 10. The CDR3 covers 14 residues. CDR3: CASSLGQATSGYTF. CDR3 nucleotide sequence: TGTGCCAGCAGTCTTGGACAGGCCACCAGTGGCTACACCTTC.

The chain combines TRBV6-1 with TRBJ2-4; a weak D match, TRBD2 (5 bases). The CDR3 covers 13 residues. Germline CDR1 reads MNHNS; CDR2 reads SASEGT. With 1 base removed from V and 13 bases from J, the gap between germline ends came to 14 bases. The CDR3 DNA reads TGTGCCAGCAGTGAAGTAGGCAGGACTGCGCAGTACTTC. This sequence encodes CASSEVGRTAQYF.

This clone has just one count. The V gene is TRBV5-1, the J gene TRBJ2-7; 11 bases line up with TRBD2. The CDR3 length is 17 residues. Germline V lookup: CDR1 SGHRS, CDR2 YFSETQ. Trimming took 0 bases from V and 3 from J; bases not matched to a gene: 8. For the CDR3, the DNA is TGCGCCAGCAGCTTGGGACTAGCGGGGAGGCCGGACTACGAGCAGTACTTC. It is translated as CASSLGLAGRPDYEQYF.

This clone was seen only once. The chain employs TRBV9 and TRBJ2-5; 8 bases line up with TRBD2. Germline V lookup: CDR1 SGDLS, CDR2 YYNGEE. CDR3 length: 18 amino acids. The trim removed 2 bases at V and 1 base at J, leaving 13 bases unmatched. CDR3 sequence (DNA): TGTGCCAGCAGCGTGGCAGCGGGGATGGCGGGGGGCCAAGAGACCCAGTACTTC. It is translated as CASSVAAGMAGGQETQYF.

V and J are TRBV6-5 and TRBJ2-3; 11 nucleotides line up with TRBD1. The germline V gene has CDR1 MNHEY and CDR2 SVGAGI. Trimming removed 6 bases from V and 3 bases from J; junction bases left unmatched: 5. CDR3 length: 15 residues. The CDR3, as DNA: TGTGCCAGCAGCAGGACAGGGGGCTGGACAGATACGCAGTATTTT. This gives the protein CASSRTGGWTDTQYF.

This chain links TRBV30 with TRBJ2-1; 8 bases agree with TRBD2. Germline V gives CDR1 GTSNPN, CDR2 SVGIG (reference sequence). The CDR3 loop spans 13 amino acids. V trimming: 1 base; J trimming: 5 bases; junction bases outside the gene matches: 1. For the CDR3, the DNA is TGTGCCTGGAGTGCACTAGCGGACAATGAGCAGTTCTTC. It specifies CAWSALADNEQFF.

The chain links TRBV19 to TRBJ1-1, with 11 bases that match TRBD1. The CDR3 is 14 residues long. V dropped 9 bases and J dropped 7; count of bases not matched to a gene: 10. Germline values: CDR1 LNHDA, CDR2 SQIVND (reference sequence). The CDR3 loop reads CASQGGQGDGEAFF. The CDR3 DNA is TGTGCCAGCCAGGGGGGACAGGGGGACGGTGAAGCTTTCTTT.

The chain links TRBV19 to TRBJ1-2; D unclear. V lost 5 bases and J lost 0, with 13 bases in between. Germline V CDR1 and CDR2: LNHDA, SQIVND (reference sequence). This CDR3 comprises 15 residues. CDR3 region: CASSPEGSSNYGYTF. CDR3 in DNA: TGTGCCAGTAGTCCGGAGGGATCCTCTAACTATGGCTACACCTTC.

In this sample, this clone turned up once. This chain links TRBV28 with TRBJ2-7, with 7 bases matching TRBD1. V lost 10 bases, J lost 4 bases, and 7 bases stayed unmatched. The length of the CDR3 is 12 residues. The germline gives CDR1 MDHEN, CDR2 SYDVKM. In nucleotides, the CDR3 is TGTGCCACCGGACAGGCGGGTTACGAGCAGTACTTC. Translated, it gives CATGQAGYEQYF. Filled out from reference TRBV28 and TRBJ2-7, the complete variable domain reads DVKVTQSSRYLVKRTGEKVFLECVQDMDHENMFWYRQDPGLGLRLIYFSYDVKMKEKGDIPEGYSVSREKKERFSLILESASTNQTSMYLCATGQAGYEQYFGPGTRLTVT.

The chain recombines TRBV5-4 with TRBJ2-5, with D unclear. The germline V gene has CDR1 SGHNT and CDR2 YYREEE (reference sequence). Between the trimmed V and J ends, which lost 1 base and 5 bases, there was a span of 6 bases. The CDR3 consists of 12 residues. In nucleotides, the CDR3 is TGTGCCAGCAGCTTGCCTAAGGAGACCCAGTACTTC. As protein: CASSLPKETQYF.

Here the CDR3 DNA reads TGCAGTGCAAAACAGGAAAACATTCAGTACTTC. It specifies CSAKQENIQYF. The chain recombines TRBV20-1 with TRBJ2-4, with D possibly TRBD1 on 5 matching bases. Looked up from germline, CDR1 is DFQATT and CDR2 is SNEGSKA (reference sequence). The germline V and J ends were trimmed by 6 bases and 5 bases, with 8 bases remaining between them. This CDR3 is built from 11 residues.

The J gene is TRBJ2-7, the V gene TRBV27; D call uncertain. Germline lookup yields CDR1 MNHEY and CDR2 SMNVEV (reference sequence). V lost 0 bases and J lost 3, with 9 bases in between. CDR3 length: 14 amino acids. The CDR3 region has the DNA TGTGCCAGCAGTTTATCAGGAGAGGTCTACGAGCAGTACTTC. As protein: CASSLSGEVYEQYF.

The rearrangement links TRBV11-1 to TRBJ2-5; tentatively, D is TRBD1 (6 bases). This CDR3 has 14 amino acids. V lost 7 bases and J 5 bases, leaving 17 bases between the germline ends. CDR1 and CDR2 (germline): SGHAT, FQDESV (reference sequence). The CDR3 region has the DNA TGTGCCAGCACCCTTACAGGGTCTGAGGAGACCCAGTACTTC. Translated: CASTLTGSEETQYF.

This clone was seen more than once but under ten times. This rearrangement joins TRBV6-6 to TRBJ1-1, with D unresolved. The CDR3 extends over 11 amino acids. From germline, CDR1 is MNHNY and CDR2 SVGAGI (reference sequence). V lost 6 bases and J lost 5, with 7 bases in between. The CDR3 spells CASRAFTEAFF. DNA of the CDR3: TGTGCCAGCAGGGCATTTACTGAAGCTTTCTTT.

The V and J genes are TRBV5-4 and TRBJ1-4, with 8 bases fitting TRBD1. The V segment lost 4 bases and the J segment 7 bases; nucleotides outside the gene matches: 6. The CDR3 length is 14 residues. Germline V gene lookup returns CDR1 SGHNT and CDR2 YYREEE (reference sequence). CDR3 DNA: TGTGCCAGCAGCGCGGGACAGGAGGGTGAAAAACTGTTTTTT. Translating it yields CASSAGQEGEKLFF.

The chain links TRBV19 to TRBJ2-1, with 10 bases identical to TRBD2. The CDR3 contains 13 residues. Germline V lookup: CDR1 LNHDA, CDR2 SQIVND (reference sequence). Trimming cost V 6 bases and J 15 bases; bases outside gene matches: 11. The CDR3 DNA sequence: TGTGCCAGTAGCCAAGCGGGAGGGATGGGGCCGTTCTTC. Translation: CASSQAGGMGPFF.

The genes are TRBV5-1 and TRBJ2-3; 10 nucleotides match TRBD2. With 2 bases clipped from V and 3 bases from J, the junction kept 12 bases outside the gene matches. Germline CDR1 and CDR2: SGHRS and YFSETQ. This CDR3 has 18 amino acids. This chain's CDR3 is CASSFGRAGGLVTDTQYF. CDR3 bases: TGCGCCAGCAGCTTTGGGAGAGCGGGGGGGCTCGTGACAGATACGCAGTATTTT.

V usage is TRBV30 and J usage is TRBJ2-7; TRBD1 might be the D (6 bases). The CDR3 consists of 15 residues. Trimming left V 0 bases short and J 1 base short, with 13 bases between. Germline lookup yields CDR1 GTSNPN and CDR2 SVGIG (reference sequence). CDR3 region: CAWSVARGPSYEQYF. DNA for the CDR3: TGTGCCTGGAGTGTGGCCAGGGGACCGTCCTACGAGCAGTACTTC.

DNA of the CDR3: TGTGCCAGCAGCTTCGGGGGTAGTAGCAATGAGCAGTTCTTC. It encodes CASSFGGSSNEQFF. J is TRBJ2-1 and V is TRBV7-3, with D perhaps TRBD2 (6 bases). Germline values: CDR1 SGHTA, CDR2 FQGTGA. The CDR3 length is 14 residues. V was clipped by 3 bases and J by 6 bases, with 12 bases between them.

Only one count was recorded for this clone. The chain uses TRBV7-2 and TRBJ1-2; a possible D gene is TRBD1 (5 bases). Deletions cut 5 bases from V and 6 bases from J, with 13 bases between. Germline lookup yields CDR1 SGHTA and CDR2 FQGNSA. The CDR3 loop spans 13 amino acids. CDR3 DNA sequence: TGTGCCAGCAGCCCAGGGCAGAACAATGGCTACACCTTC. This encodes CASSPGQNNGYTF.

This clone has only a few counts. The chain uses TRBV6-1 and TRBJ1-6; D is possibly TRBD1 (5 bases). Trimming removed 8 bases from V and 4 bases from J, with 12 bases in between. This CDR3 spans 14 amino acids. Germline CDR1 MNHNS, CDR2 SASEGT. CDR3 loop: CASSAGPYNSPLHF. CDR3 nucleotide sequence: TGTGCCAGCTCCGCAGGGCCATATAATTCACCCCTCCACTTT.

The rearrangement joins TRBV6-1 to TRBJ1-2; 9 bases are shared with TRBD1. Trimming took 5 bases from V and 6 from J; bases not matched to a gene: 7. CDR3 size: 14 residues. CDR1 MNHNS and CDR2 SASEGT come from the germline V gene. The CDR3 DNA follows: TGTGCCAGCAGTTTGATGGACAGGGGACATGGCTACACCTTC. Protein: CASSLMDRGHGYTF.

The chain combines TRBV5-1 with TRBJ2-1, with 7 bases matching TRBD2. CDR1 is SGHRS, CDR2 YFSETQ, per germline. The CDR3 covers 16 residues. Germline trimming cut 6 bases from V and 7 bases from J; bases unmatched to any gene: 16. This CDR3 reads CASNLPLTGGKNEQFF. The CDR3 nucleotides are TGCGCCAGCAACCTTCCGTTGACGGGAGGCAAGAATGAGCAGTTCTTC.

The CDR3 bases are TGTGCCAGCAGCTTGGTGGGTAGCAAGTCGGATACGCAGTATTTT. This codes for CASSLVGSKSDTQYF. The chain uses TRBV5-4 and TRBJ2-3; no reliable D call. With 0 bases removed from V and 6 bases from J, the gap between germline ends came to 14 bases. The CDR3 runs to 15 residues. CDR1 SGHNT and CDR2 YYREEE come from the germline V gene (reference sequence).

J is TRBJ2-7 and V is TRBV7-9; D is undetermined. Trimming removed 5 bases from V and 3 bases from J, with 11 bases in between. Germline CDR1 reads SEHNR; CDR2 reads FQNEAQ (reference sequence). CDR3 length equals 13 residues. The CDR3 sequence: CASSQDGGYEQYF. The DNA for the CDR3 is TGTGCCAGCAGCCAGGATGGTGGCTACGAGCAGTACTTC. The full variable domain, its missing parts supplied by reference TRBV7-9 and TRBJ2-7, is DTGVSQNPRHKITKRGQNVTFRCDPISEHNRLYWYRQTLGQGPEFLTYFQNEAQLEKSRLLSDRFSAERPKGSFSTLEIQRTEQGDSAMYLCASSQDGGYEQYFGPGTRLTVT.